The 30 T cell receptor beta chains given below trace back to one sample, sequenced in a study of control samples from healthy donors and cancer patients. The repertoire was sequenced with immunoSEQ multiplex PCR; TCRdb's copy has only in-frame clones and lacks some. The sample contains roughly 55,000 clones, around 95% of which appear only once. The sample taken for sequencing was blood. These receptors all come from a woman between 18 and 30 years old in good health.

J is TRBJ2-2 and V is TRBV2; D remains unclear. Gene TRBJ1-3 matches the end of the DNA better, so the J call may be wrong. This CDR3 is 15 amino acids long. The germline V gene has CDR1 SNHLY and CDR2 FYNNEI. The chain's CDR3 is CASKRTLLSGNTIYF. DNA for the CDR3: TGTGCCAGCAAGAGGACGCTTTTATCTGGAAACACCATATATTTT.

The gene calls are TRBV30 and TRBJ2-1; 9 bases fit TRBD2. The CDR3 spans 13 residues. V lost 4 bases to trimming and J lost 4 bases; unmatched junction nucleotides: 2. The germline V gene has CDR1 GTSNPN and CDR2 SVGIG (reference sequence). The CDR3 region is CAWTSGGYNEQFF. The CDR3 DNA is TGTGCCTGGACCAGCGGGGGGTACAATGAGCAGTTCTTC. The full variable domain, its missing parts supplied by reference TRBV30 and TRBJ2-1, is SQTIHQWPATLVQPVGSPLSLECTVEGTSNPNLYWYRQAAGRGLQLLFYSVGIGQISSEVPQNLSASRPQDRQFILSSKKLLLSDSGFYLCAWTSGGYNEQFFGPGTRLTVL.

The rearrangement links TRBV19 to TRBJ1-3; no firm D call. V dropped 3 bases and J dropped 4 bases, with 10 bases sitting between them. The CDR3 is 14 residues long. CDR1 and CDR2 (germline): LNHDA, SQIVND (reference sequence). The chain's CDR3 is CASSITAKGNTIYF. In nucleotides, the CDR3 is TGTGCCAGTAGTATCACAGCGAAAGGAAACACCATATATTTT.

V and J are TRBV5-5 and TRBJ1-1; tentatively, D is TRBD1 (6 bases). Between the trimmed V and J ends, which lost 1 base and 0 bases, there was a span of 13 bases. CDR1 and CDR2 (germline): SGHKS, YYEKEE (reference sequence). CDR3 size: 16 residues. For the CDR3, the DNA is TGTGCCAGCAGCTTGACAGGGATCACGATGAACACTGAAGCTTTCTTT. It encodes CASSLTGITMNTEAFF.

The V gene is TRBV27, the J gene TRBJ2-3; no definite D call. The germline V gene has CDR1 MNHEY and CDR2 SMNVEV (reference sequence). CDR3 size: 12 residues. V lost 4 bases and J lost 8, with 10 bases in between. The CDR3 sequence: CASSSTAVTQYF. DNA for the CDR3: TGTGCCAGCAGTTCGACTGCAGTTACGCAGTATTTT.

V gene TRBV10-2 combines with J gene TRBJ1-6; possibly TRBD1 for D (5 bases). The germline V gene has CDR1 WSHSY and CDR2 SAAADI. The germline V and J ends were trimmed by 6 bases and 5 bases, with 20 bases remaining between them. CDR3 length: 17 residues. CDR3 nucleotides: TGCGCCAGCAGCGCGTACCGGACATTAAGCCATAATTCACCCCTCCACTTT. It specifies CASSAYRTLSHNSPLHF.

The J gene is TRBJ2-2, the V gene TRBV4-3, with no clear D. The CDR3 has 12 amino acids. CDR1 is LGHNA and CDR2 is YSLEER in the germline V gene. The ends were cut back, 4 bases at V and 0 bases at J, with 0 bases in the middle. DNA of the CDR3: TGCGCCAGCAGCCCGAACACCGGGGAGCTGTTTTTT. It is translated as CASSPNTGELFF.

This chain connects TRBV4-3 to TRBJ1-6, with a tentative D call TRBD1 (5 bases). The germline CDR1 and CDR2 sequences are LGHNA and YSLEER. The CDR3 covers 17 residues. Trimming cost V 6 bases and J 7 bases, with 22 bases left between them. This CDR3 reads CASSHDPRDRPNSPLHF. In DNA, the CDR3 is TGCGCCAGCAGTCACGACCCCAGGGACCGACCGAATTCACCCCTCCACTTT.

The genes are TRBV15 and TRBJ1-2; 8 positions agree with TRBD1. This CDR3 comprises 15 residues. J was trimmed by 0 bases and V by 3 bases; bases with no gene match: 3. Germline loops: CDR1 LNHNV, CDR2 YYDKDF (reference sequence). CDR3 region: CATSSLQGANYGYTF. The DNA of the CDR3 is TGTGCCACCAGCAGTCTACAGGGGGCTAACTATGGCTACACCTTC.

The V and J genes are TRBV11-3 and TRBJ1-2; perhaps TRBD1 as D (5 bases). CDR1 and CDR2 (germline): SGHNT, YENEEA. The CDR3 sequence is 17 residues long. The germline V and J ends were trimmed by 4 bases and 8 bases, with 26 bases remaining between them. The CDR3 loop is CASSWTETVPNYWGYTF. The DNA of the CDR3 is TGTGCCAGCAGCTGGACGGAGACAGTTCCGAACTATTGGGGCTACACCTTC.

V and J are TRBV14 and TRBJ1-1; tentative D call: TRBD1 (5 bases). Per the germline V gene, CDR1 is SGHDN and CDR2 is FVKESK. V was clipped by 2 bases and J by 0 bases, with 7 bases between them. This CDR3 comprises 14 residues. CDR3 in amino acids: CASSQPGMNTEAFF. The CDR3 bases are TGTGCCAGCAGCCAACCAGGGATGAACACTGAAGCTTTCTTT.

The chain carries TRBV11-2 and TRBJ2-6, with 10 bases fitting TRBD1. V shed 5 bases and J 0 bases; nucleotides not matched to a gene: 7. This CDR3 spans 18 amino acids. Germline CDR1 reads SGHAT; CDR2 reads FQNNGV. This chain's CDR3 is CASSTLGQGYSGANVLTF. CDR3 DNA: TGTGCCAGCAGCACCCTGGGACAGGGGTACTCTGGGGCCAACGTCCTGACTTTC.

The chain links TRBV10-3 to TRBJ1-2; 10 positions match TRBD1. The CDR3 has 14 residues. In germline, CDR1 is ENHRY, CDR2 SYGVKD. Unmatched junction bases numbered 3, after V lost 7 bases and J lost 1 base. The CDR3 DNA follows: TGTGCCATCAAAAGGGACAGGGGTAACTATGGCTACACCTTC. This codes for CAIKRDRGNYGYTF.

The V call is TRBV6-5, the J call TRBJ1-1; weak D call: TRBD1 (6 bases). The V gene's germline CDR1 is MNHEY and CDR2 SVGAGI. The V and J ends lost 2 bases and 6 bases respectively, with 13 bases between them. The CDR3 runs to 14 residues. The CDR3 reads CASSYPTGEAEAFF. The CDR3 bases are TGTGCCAGCAGTTACCCGACAGGTGAGGCTGAAGCTTTCTTT.

Remarks on this clone: At one end the junction does not follow the germline gene, possibly because of a read error. Written as DNA, the CDR3 is TGCGCCCGCAGTGCAGCGGGGGCGGGGGGCTACACCTTC. It translates to CARSAAGAGGYTF. The V and J genes are TRBV10-1 and TRBJ1-2, with D possibly TRBD1 on 6 matching bases. The CDR3 is made up of 13 amino acids. The germline V gene has CDR1 WNHNN and CDR2 SYGVQD (reference sequence).

This sequence joins TRBV5-6 and TRBJ1-6; D unresolved. The V end was cut by 3 bases, the J end by 0 bases, with 7 bases between. CDR3 length: 15 amino acids. In germline, CDR1 is SGHDT, CDR2 YYEEEE. This chain's CDR3 is CASSSRTSYNSPLHF. Written as DNA, the CDR3 is TGTGCCAGCAGCTCTAGGACCTCCTATAATTCACCCCTCCACTTT.

The chain employs TRBV11-3 and TRBJ2-1, with TRBD2 identical over 8 bases. CDR3 length equals 16 residues. The germline gives CDR1 SGHNT, CDR2 YENEEA. V gave up 0 bases and J gave up 3 bases; unmatched junction bases: 4. The DNA for the CDR3 is TGTGCCAGCAGCTTAGAAGCGGCGGGGGGCTACAATGAGCAGTTCTTC. It is translated as CASSLEAAGGYNEQFF.

The chain carries TRBV19 and TRBJ2-1; weak D call: TRBD2 (5 bases). V dropped 2 bases and J dropped 0 bases, with 11 bases sitting between them. Germline loops: CDR1 LNHDA, CDR2 SQIVND (reference sequence). The CDR3 extends over 16 amino acids. The CDR3 nucleotides are TGTGCCAGTAGTATAAGCGGCCAAAGCTCCTACAATGAGCAGTTCTTC. Residues: CASSISGQSSYNEQFF.

The rearrangement joins TRBV7-8 to TRBJ1-5, with D possibly being TRBD1 (5 bases). This CDR3 has 15 amino acids. V was clipped by 1 base and J by 5 bases, with 12 bases between them. Germline CDR1 SGHVS, CDR2 FQNEAQ. CDR3 region: CASSLDFRDYQPQHF. The CDR3 DNA reads TGTGCCAGCAGCTTAGATTTCCGGGACTATCAGCCCCAGCATTTT.

The J gene is TRBJ1-5, the V gene TRBV6-1, with 7 nucleotides matching TRBD1. Trimming took 0 bases from V and 7 from J; bases not matched to a gene: 3. The CDR3 is 14 amino acids. CDR1 and CDR2 (germline): MNHNS, SASEGT. The CDR3, as DNA: TGTGCCAGCAGTGAAGCAGGGGACAGCCAGCCCCAGCATTTT. It is translated as CASSEAGDSQPQHF.

The chain carries TRBV20-1 and TRBJ1-1; D remains unclear. V lost 5 bases to trimming and J lost 4 bases, with 8 bases between them. The germline gives CDR1 DFQATT, CDR2 SNEGSKA (reference sequence). The CDR3 covers 11 residues. The CDR3 sequence is CSALDRTEAFF. Here the CDR3 DNA reads TGCAGTGCTCTTGACCGCACTGAAGCTTTCTTT.

V usage is TRBV2 and J usage is TRBJ1-2; TRBD1 matches 8 bases. Germline V lookup: CDR1 SNHLY, CDR2 FYNNEI. The CDR3 is 13 residues long. Trimming took 11 bases from V and 6 from J; bases not matched to a gene: 11. The CDR3 reads CAGGQGIWDGYTF. The CDR3 nucleotides are TGTGCCGGAGGACAGGGTATCTGGGATGGCTACACCTTC.

The chain combines TRBV27 with TRBJ1-2; weak D call: TRBD1 (6 bases). The germline V and J ends were trimmed by 5 bases and 7 bases, with 14 bases remaining between them. The length of the CDR3 is 13 residues. Germline V gives CDR1 MNHEY, CDR2 SMNVEV (reference sequence). This CDR3 reads CASSPRGATGYTF. The DNA of the CDR3 is TGTGCCAGCAGTCCTCGGGGGGCAACTGGCTACACCTTC.

This rearrangement joins TRBV5-6 to TRBJ1-3, with D perhaps TRBD1 (5 bases). Germline CDR1 and CDR2: SGHDT and YYEEEE. V shed 6 bases and J shed 5 bases, with 12 bases lying between them. This CDR3 contains 13 residues. The CDR3 coding sequence is TGTGCCAGCACCCTGACAGCCAGAAACACCATATATTTT. This translates into CASTLTARNTIYF.

The chain couples TRBV30 to TRBJ1-2; D might be TRBD1 (5 bases). V dropped 4 bases and J dropped 4 bases, with 19 bases sitting between them. Germline V gives CDR1 GTSNPN, CDR2 SVGIG (reference sequence). CDR3 size: 15 residues. This CDR3 reads CAWNRQGASPYGYTF. The CDR3 DNA reads TGTGCCTGGAACAGACAAGGGGCGAGTCCCTATGGCTACACCTTC.

The rearrangement joins TRBV19 to TRBJ1-5, with D perhaps matching TRBD1 (5 bases). Deletions cut 8 bases from V and 4 bases from J, with 12 bases between. The germline gives CDR1 LNHDA, CDR2 SQIVND (reference sequence). There are 13 residues in the CDR3. The CDR3 DNA reads as TGTGCCAGTTTGAGCAGGGAAAATCAGCCCCAGCATTTT. Amino acids: CASLSRENQPQHF.

This rearrangement joins TRBV9 to TRBJ1-4; tentative D call: TRBD1 (6 bases). The V and J ends lost 2 bases and 1 base respectively, with 9 bases between them. The CDR3 is made up of 15 amino acids. CDR1 and CDR2 (germline): SGDLS, YYNGEE. The CDR3: CASSVDSGTNEKLFF. CDR3 DNA sequence: TGTGCCAGCAGCGTGGACAGTGGAACTAATGAAAAACTGTTTTTT.

This chain links TRBV6-2 or TRBV6-3 with TRBJ2-7; 8 bases fit TRBD1. The V gene end was trimmed by 6 bases and the J gene end by 2 bases; junction bases not matched to a gene: 6. The CDR3 is 14 amino acids. Germline CDR1 reads MNHEY; CDR2 reads SVGEGT. The CDR3 here is CASSVGQGPYEQYF. The CDR3 DNA sequence: TGTGCCAGCAGCGTCGGACAGGGTCCCTACGAGCAGTACTTC.

The chain combines TRBV6-5 with TRBJ1-6, with D perhaps matching TRBD1 (6 bases). Deletions cut 10 bases from V and 7 bases from J, with 11 bases between. The CDR3 extends over 12 amino acids. Germline assignment: CDR1 MNHEY and CDR2 SVGAGI. The CDR3 bases are TGTGCCATCGGCACAGGGAATTCACCCCTCCACTTT. Encoded protein: CAIGTGNSPLHF.

The J gene is TRBJ2-2, the V gene TRBV7-9; no reliable D call. The germline V and J ends were trimmed by 3 bases and 6 bases, with 11 bases remaining between them. CDR1 and CDR2 from the germline V gene are SEHNR and FQNEAQ (reference sequence). This CDR3 has 14 amino acids. The CDR3 region is CASSFPRYPGELFF. The DNA for the CDR3 is TGTGCCAGCAGCTTCCCGCGGTACCCCGGGGAGCTGTTTTTT.